The 20 T cell receptor beta chains given below trace back to one sample, sequenced in a study of blood T cell repertoires in COVID-19. Data came from immunoSEQ multiplex PCR; TCRdb stores just in-frame clones and leaves some out. The table shows 150,000 to 200,000 clones, with nearly 90% occurring only once. The sample consisted of peripheral blood. The receptors shown here come from a man between 60 and 75 years old with active or convalescent COVID-19.

In this sample, this clone turned up once. This chain joins TRBV22-1 and TRBJ1-6; no check of the table's D call, TRBD1, against the DNA was made. TRBV22-1 is a documented pseudogene. CDR3 length: 12 amino acids. The chain's CDR3 is CPGSAQNSPLHF. Written as DNA, the CDR3 is TGTCCTGGGAGCGCCCAAAATTCACCCCTCCACTTT.

This chain connects TRBV5-1 to TRBJ1-4; perhaps TRBD1 as D (6 bases). The germline V gene has CDR1 SGHRS and CDR2 YFSETQ. V lost 4 bases, J lost 11 bases, and 21 bases lay in between. The CDR3 spans 15 residues. The CDR3 DNA reads TGCGCCAGCAGCCCAACAAAGGGGGTAGAGAAGAAACTGTTTTTT. This codes for CASSPTKGVEKKLFF.

The V gene is TRBV4-2, the J gene TRBJ1-5, with 7 bases matching TRBD1. The CDR3 is made up of 13 amino acids. CDR1 is LGHNA and CDR2 is YNFKEQ in the germline V gene. V lost 6 bases to trimming and J lost 2 bases; unmatched junction nucleotides: 1. The CDR3 DNA is TGTGCCAGCAGTCAGGGGGGCAATCAGCCCCAGCATTTT. Amino acid sequence: CASSQGGNQPQHF.

This rearrangement joins TRBV30 to TRBJ2-5, with D maybe TRBD1 (6 bases). The length of the CDR3 is 13 residues. The V gene's germline CDR1 is GTSNPN and CDR2 SVGIG (reference sequence). V was pared by 0 bases and J by 7 bases, with 12 bases between. The CDR3 nucleotides are TGTGCCTGGAGTGTATCAGGGGAAGGGACCCAGTACTTC. It translates to CAWSVSGEGTQYF.

J is TRBJ1-2 and V is TRBV5-1, with 9 bases fitting TRBD1. The V gene's germline CDR1 is SGHRS and CDR2 YFSETQ. This CDR3 comprises 14 residues. The V gene end was trimmed by 4 bases and the J gene end by 5 bases; junction bases not matched to a gene: 6. CDR3 residues: CASSPRQGVYGYTF. CDR3 coding DNA: TGCGCCAGCAGCCCCCGACAGGGGGTTTATGGCTACACCTTC.

The rearrangement links TRBV10-2 to TRBJ1-5, with D uncertain. V lost 6 bases and J lost 2, with 8 bases in between. There are 13 residues in the CDR3. Germline CDR1 is WSHSY and CDR2 is SAAADI. CDR3 sequence (DNA): TGCGCCAGCAGGAGGGAGGGCAATCAGCCCCAGCATTTT. It is translated as CASRREGNQPQHF.

The genes are TRBV5-1 and TRBJ2-3; the match to TRBD2 covers 12 bases. The germline V gene encodes CDR1 SGHRS and CDR2 YFSETQ. The CDR3 loop spans 16 amino acids. Trimming cost V 3 bases and J 1 base; bases outside gene matches: 3. CDR3 loop: CASSSRTSGGTDTQYF. For the CDR3, the DNA is TGCGCCAGCAGCTCAAGGACTAGCGGGGGCACAGATACGCAGTATTTT.

The gene calls are TRBV7-9 and TRBJ1-3; D gene unclear. The V end was cut by 0 bases, the J end by 4 bases, with 13 bases between. This CDR3 spans 16 amino acids. CDR1 is SEHNR and CDR2 is FQNEAQ in the germline V gene (reference sequence). The CDR3: CASSLAAGLIGNTIYF. The CDR3 DNA sequence: TGTGCCAGCAGCTTAGCGGCAGGCTTAATCGGAAACACCATATATTTT.

The genes are TRBV11-2 and TRBJ2-7; D is possibly TRBD1 (5 bases). Germline lookup yields CDR1 SGHAT and CDR2 FQNNGV. The CDR3 totals 14 residues. V lost 0 bases and J lost 9, with 15 bases in between. The DNA for the CDR3 is TGTGCCAGCAGCTTAGATAGTGGAGACAGAGGGCAGTACTTC. Residues: CASSLDSGDRGQYF.

The V and J genes are TRBV11-2 and TRBJ2-7, with D tentatively TRBD1 (6 bases). CDR3 length: 14 amino acids. CDR1 SGHAT and CDR2 FQNNGV come from the germline V gene. V was cut by 5 bases and J by 0 bases, with 11 bases left in between. CDR3 coding DNA: TGTGCCAGCAGCAGAACAGGGACCTCCTACGAGCAGTACTTC. This codes for CASSRTGTSYEQYF.

The genes are TRBV19 and TRBJ1-3, with a possible D match to TRBD1 (5 bases). There are 14 residues in the CDR3. CDR1 is LNHDA and CDR2 is SQIVND in the germline V gene (reference sequence). The V end was cut by 3 bases, the J end by 4 bases, with 10 bases between. CDR3 in DNA: TGTGCCAGTAGTATCGGAGGGGACGGAAACACCATATATTTT. It specifies CASSIGGDGNTIYF.

The gene calls are TRBV29-1 and TRBJ2-3; TRBD1 is a possible D gene (5 bases). Germline values: CDR1 SQVTM, CDR2 ANQGSEA. Trimming cost V 0 bases and J 3 bases, with 16 bases left between them. The CDR3 runs to 16 residues. The CDR3 DNA reads TGCAGCGTTGAAGATATCCCAGGGCACCCTACAGATACGCAGTATTTT. It codes for CSVEDIPGHPTDTQYF.

In nucleotides, the CDR3 is TGTGCCAGCACCCAGGGGGGTAGCAATCAGCCCCAGCATTTT. Translating it yields CASTQGGSNQPQHF. The chain is built from TRBV21-1 and TRBJ1-5; the D call in the table, TRBD1, was not verified against the DNA. TRBV21-1 is labeled a pseudogene. CDR3 length equals 14 residues.

The chain is built from TRBV5-1 and TRBJ2-5, with 10 bases fitting TRBD2. This CDR3 spans 14 amino acids. Germline lookup yields CDR1 SGHRS and CDR2 YFSETQ. V lost 2 bases to trimming and J lost 5 bases; unmatched junction nucleotides: 3. The CDR3, as DNA: TGCGCCAGCAGCTTCGAGACTAGCGGGGAGACCCAGTACTTC. This translates into CASSFETSGETQYF. Together with reference TRBV5-1 and TRBJ2-5, the CDR3 gives the full variable domain: KAGVTQTPRYLIKTRGQQVTLSCSPISGHRSVSWYQQTPGQGLQFLFEYFSETQRNKGNFPGRFSGRQFSNSRSEMNVSTLELGDSALYLCASSFETSGETQYFGPGTRLLVL.

V and J are TRBV5-1 and TRBJ2-6; perhaps TRBD1 as D (5 bases). Germline loops: CDR1 SGHRS, CDR2 YFSETQ. Trimming cost V 4 bases and J 4 bases, with 12 bases left between them. This CDR3 contains 15 residues. In DNA, the CDR3 is TGCGCCAGCAGCGTGCAGGGATCAGGGGCCAACGTCCTGACTTTC. Translation: CASSVQGSGANVLTF.

The chain recombines TRBV25-1 with TRBJ1-3, with no clear D. CDR1 is MGHDK, CDR2 SYGVNS, per germline. This CDR3 has 12 residues. Between the trimmed V and J ends, which lost 8 bases and 2 bases, there was a span of 7 bases. In DNA form, the CDR3 reads TGTGCCAGCCTTTCAGCTGGAAACACCATATATTTT. Residues: CASLSAGNTIYF.

With regard to this clone: In the same sample, other DNA sequences code for this CDR3. The chain carries TRBV12-3 or TRBV12-4 and TRBJ1-1; possible D gene TRBD1, 6 bases. The CDR3 totals 13 residues. With 2 bases removed from V and 5 bases from J, the gap between germline ends came to 9 bases. CDR3 sequence (DNA): TGTGCCAGCAGTTTACAGGGGAATACTGAAGCTTTCTTT. Translating gives CASSLQGNTEAFF.

The chain joins TRBV3-1 (or the pseudogene TRBV3-2) to TRBJ2-6, with D uncertain. CDR1 and CDR2 from the germline V gene are LGHDT and YNNKEL (reference sequence). The V gene lost 4 bases and the J gene lost 5 bases, with 9 bases spanning the gap. The CDR3 sequence is 14 residues long. CDR3 nucleotide sequence: TGTGCCAGCAGCCCGAGAAGCCGGGCCAACGTCCTGACTTTC. It codes for CASSPRSRANVLTF.

V usage is TRBV2 and J usage is TRBJ1-5, with D tentatively TRBD1 (5 bases). The CDR3 runs to 17 residues. Trimming removed 5 bases from V and 2 bases from J, with 19 bases in between. Germline-derived CDR1 and CDR2 are SNHLY and FYNNEI. CDR3 amino acids: CASSRPPGVGGNQPQHF. CDR3 sequence (DNA): TGTGCCAGCAGTCGACCTCCGGGGGTAGGCGGCAATCAGCCCCAGCATTTT.

The chain combines TRBV5-4 with TRBJ2-2, with 11 bases matching TRBD2. Germline CDR1 is SGHNT and CDR2 is YYREEE (reference sequence). V shed 4 bases, J shed 6 bases, and the junction held 5 bases outside the gene matches. The CDR3 spans 15 residues. DNA for the CDR3: TGTGCCAGCAGCGTTAGCGGGGGGGCCGCCGGGGAGCTGTTTTTT. The encoded protein is CASSVSGGAAGELFF. Supplemented by reference TRBV5-4 and TRBJ2-2, the full variable domain reads ETGVTQSPTHLIKTRGQQVTLRCSSQSGHNTVSWYQQALGQGPQFIFQYYREEENGRGNFPPRFSGLQFPNYSSELNVNALELDDSALYLCASSVSGGAAGELFFGEGSRLTVL.